These 7 T cell receptor beta chains originate from one sample sequenced in a study of CD8+CD57+ T cells in acquired aplastic anemia. For sequencing, patients were chosen who had shown expansion of CD8+CD57+ cells by flow cytometry. Profiles of TCR beta VDJ and CDR3 were generated from a genomic DNA template. TCRdb reprocessed the reads via MiXCR and lists one record per CDR3 protein. The sample records 220,000 or so distinct CDR3 sequences, around three fifths being singletons. The sample taken for sequencing was sorted CD4+, CD8+, or CD8+CD57+ T cells (not recorded which) from PBMCs. All receptors derive from a human donor with aplastic anemia.

The chain links TRBV10-3 to TRBJ1-2; 7 bases are shared with TRBD1. The CDR3 is 12 residues long. The germline gives CDR1 ENHRY, CDR2 SYGVKD. Trimming cost V 10 bases and J 2 bases; bases outside gene matches: 4. The CDR3 coding sequence is TGTGCCACCGCACAGGGGAACTATGGCTACACCTTC. Its protein product is CATAQGNYGYTF.

As to this clonotype: The junction shows a germline mismatch at one end, possibly a read error. The genes are TRBV7-9 and TRBJ2-1; no clear D gene. The CDR3 spans 13 residues. Germline V lookup: CDR1 SEHNR, CDR2 FQNEAQ (reference sequence). The CDR3, as DNA: TGCGCCAGCAGCTTGGAGAACGGGAATGAGCAGTTCTTC. Its translation is CASSLENGNEQFF.

This clonotype was counted only a few times. This chain uses TRBV20-1 with TRBJ2-7; 10 nucleotides line up with TRBD2. The length of the CDR3 is 13 residues. Trimming removed 7 bases from V and 2 bases from J; junction bases left unmatched: 5. Germline CDR1 is DFQATT and CDR2 is SNEGSKA (reference sequence). CDR3 sequence (DNA): TGCAGTGGGGGGAGCGGGAGGGCCTACGAGCAGTACTTC. Translation: CSGGSGRAYEQYF.

This clonotype was observed a few times. The chain carries TRBV20-1 and TRBJ2-7; no clear D gene. CDR1 is DFQATT, CDR2 SNEGSKA, per germline (reference sequence). V shed 7 bases and J shed 7 bases, with 20 bases lying between them. The CDR3 contains 13 residues. CDR3 nucleotide sequence: TGCAGTGTGGACGCGCTGAAGGCTACGGAGCAGTACTTC. It codes for CSVDALKATEQYF.

This clonotype has a single count. V gene TRBV2 combines with J gene TRBJ2-4, with D unresolved. Germline V lookup: CDR1 SNHLY, CDR2 FYNNEI. CDR3 length equals 13 residues. V was cut by 7 bases and J by 0 bases, with 7 bases left in between. In nucleotides, the CDR3 is TGTGCCAGCAAACCACTAGCCAAAAACATTCAGTACTTC. Its translation is CASKPLAKNIQYF.

This clonotype was found many times. This rearrangement joins TRBV7-9 to TRBJ1-3; 7 bases line up with TRBD1. This CDR3 has 17 residues. The germline V gene has CDR1 SEHNR and CDR2 FQNEAQ (reference sequence). V was pared by 5 bases and J by 2 bases, with 12 bases of the junction left unmatched. The CDR3: CASSPQVGTAAGNTIYF. The CDR3 region has the DNA TGTGCCAGCAGCCCCCAGGTGGGGACAGCCGCTGGAAACACCATATATTTT. Drawing the rest from reference TRBV7-9 and TRBJ1-3, the complete variable domain is DTGVSQNPRHKITKRGQNVTFRCDPISEHNRLYWYRQTLGQGPEFLTYFQNEAQLEKSRLLSDRFSAERPKGSFSTLEIQRTEQGDSAMYLCASSPQVGTAAGNTIYFGEGSWLTVV.

The rearrangement joins TRBV9 to TRBJ1-3; 7 bases map to TRBD1. Germline CDR1 SGDLS, CDR2 YYNGEE. This CDR3 contains 15 residues. The trim removed 0 bases at V and 2 bases at J, leaving 2 bases unmatched. This CDR3 is CASSVAQGAGNTIYF. In DNA, the CDR3 is TGTGCCAGCAGCGTAGCGCAGGGGGCTGGAAACACCATATATTTT. Together with reference TRBV9 and TRBJ1-3, the CDR3 gives the full variable domain: DSGVTQTPKHLITATGQRVTLRCSPRSGDLSVYWYQQSLDQGLQFLIQYYNGEERAKGNILERFSAQQFPDLHSELNLSSLELGDSALYFCASSVAQGAGNTIYFGEGSWLTVV.